This is a list of T cell receptor beta chains from one sample in a study of shared clonotypes between healthy human individuals. Here immunoSEQ multiplex PCR was the method, and the copy in TCRdb shows in-frame clones only, minus some. The data show 1.5 million to 2.5 million clones, about 94% seen once. Sample: naive CD8+ T cells sorted from blood. The source of these receptors is a young man in good health. Each CDR3 is given with its conserved first and last residue. D genes are given only for firm matches. Some rows have no size entry. The others give once, few or many, or a class for an expanded clone.

d_call | clone_size | j_call | v_call | cdr3_nt | cdr3_aa
. | . | TRBJ2-7 | TRBV29-1 | TGCAGCGTTGAGAGGGACAACAACTCCTACGAGCAGTACTTC | CSVERDNNSYEQYF
. | . | TRBJ2-1 | TRBV2 | TGTGCCAGCGGGAGCGGCACTTCCTACAATGAGCAGTTCTTC | CASGSGTSYNEQFF
TRBD2 | . | TRBJ2-3 | TRBV5-1 | TGCGCCAGCAGCTTGCCAGCGGGACTGTCGGCAGATACGCAGTATTTT | CASSLPAGLSADTQYF
. | . | TRBJ1-5 | TRBV27 | TGTGCCAGCAGTTTGGATGCAAATCAGCCCCAGCATTTT | CASSLDANQPQHF
. | . | TRBJ2-7 | TRBV21-1 | TGTGCCAGCAGCCCGAAAAAATCGTGGGACCGGGCCTGGCGGTGGTACGAGCAGTACTTC | CASSPKKSWDRAWRWYEQYF
TRBD2 | . | TRBJ2-1 | TRBV11-2 | TGTGCCAGCAGCTCCTCCGGGACTAGCGGGTACAATGAGCAGTTCTTC | CASSSSGTSGYNEQFF
TRBD2 | . | TRBJ2-2 | TRBV27 | TGTGCCAGCAGTTTTTTTAGCTGGGTAGCGGGAAACGACAACACCGGGGAGCTGTTTTTT | CASSFFSWVAGNDNTGELFF
. | once | TRBJ2-1 | TRBV29-1 | TGCAGCGTTGGGACTTTGTACAATGAGCAGTTCTTC | CSVGTLYNEQFF
TRBD2 | . | TRBJ2-5 | TRBV5-4 | TGTGCCAGCAGCTTGGCCCAATGGAGCGGGATCGAGACCCAGTACTTC | CASSLAQWSGIETQYF
. | . | TRBJ1-3 | TRBV9 | TGTGCCAGCAGCCCCGGAGGGGCCTTTGGAAACACCATATATTTT | CASSPGGAFGNTIYF
. | . | TRBJ2-7 | TRBV5-6 | TGTGCCAGCAGCTTGGCCAGAACGGCCTACGAGCAGTACTTC | CASSLARTAYEQYF
. | . | TRBJ2-3 | TRBV6-1 | TGTGCCAGCAGTGTAGTCCACACAGATACGCAGTATTTT | CASSVVHTDTQYF
TRBD1 | . | TRBJ1-5 | TRBV7-7 | TGTGCTAGCAGCTATAGGGACAGGGATCAGCCCCAGCATTTT | CASSYRDRDQPQHF
. | once | TRBJ2-7 | TRBV11-2 | TGTGCCAGCAGCTACTCCGGGCCTTCCTACGAGCAGTACTTC | CASSYSGPSYEQYF
. | . | TRBJ2-1 | TRBV4-1 | TGCGCCAGCAGCCCCAGATCCCCCCTAGCTGGCTCGGGGAATGAGCAGTTCTTC | CASSPRSPLAGSGNEQFF
. | . | TRBJ2-7 | TRBV5-6 | TGTGCCAGCAGCGTAGGGGTACTCGAGCAGTACTTC | CASSVGVLEQYF
TRBD2 | . | TRBJ2-7 | TRBV4-1 | TGCGCCAGCAGCCAAGGGCGGGGACTAGCCTACGAGCAGTACTTC | CASSQGRGLAYEQYF
. | . | TRBJ2-1 | TRBV28 | TGTGCCAGCCAGGCGTCGGACAATGAGCAGTTCTTC | CASQASDNEQFF
. | . | TRBJ1-5 | TRBV4-3 | TGCGCCAGCAGTAGGGTTATGGGTAATCAGCCCCAGCATTTT | CASSRVMGNQPQHF
TRBD2 | . | TRBJ2-7 | TRBV6-5 | TGTGCCAGCAGTTACTCGGGACTAGCGGGAGAGACGGACGAGTACTTC | CASSYSGLAGETDEYF
TRBD1 | . | TRBJ1-1 | TRBV5-4 | TGTGCCAGCGTGGGACAGGGGGTAAACACTGAAGCTTTCTTT | CASVGQGVNTEAFF
TRBD1 | . | TRBJ1-5 | TRBV18 | TGTGCCAGCTCACCGGGACAGGGTTATCAGCCCCAGCATTTT | CASSPGQGYQPQHF